This T cell receptor beta chain was captured by sequencing in a study of CD8 T cells in Susac syndrome. CDR3 size: 17 residues. CDR1 and CDR2 from the germline V gene are LGHNT and FRNRAP. The J segment lost 4 bases and the V segment lost 1 base, leaving 8 bases of the junction unmatched. RNA, at about 0.45 to 1 ug, was reverse transcribed with random hexamers. The TCR beta CDR3 was amplified by immunoSEQ multiplex PCR across 54 Vbeta, 13 Jbeta. TCRdb analysed the immunoSEQ multiplex PCR reads with MiXCR anew, one entry per CDR3 protein. The sample holds approximately 160,000 distinct CDR3 sequences, under 95% seen once. The healthy controls were matched to patients by age and sex. FACS enriched CD8+ TEMRA cells, while bulk CD8+ and CD4+ were negatively isolated.

Sequenced material: CD4+ T cells from PBMCs. The TCR was taken from a human donor in good health. The chain has TRBV12-5 and TRBJ2-3; 10 bases map to TRBD2. This CDR3 is CASGLGLAGGGADTQYF. CDR3 DNA: TGTGCTAGTGGTTTGGGATTAGCGGGGGGCGGGGCAGATACGCAGTATTTT.